Presented here are 3 T cell receptor beta chains from one specimen sequenced in a study of blood T cell repertoires in COVID-19. Here immunoSEQ multiplex PCR was the method, and the copy in TCRdb shows in-frame clones only, minus some. In the table there are some 250,000 clones, over 80% of which are singletons. The sample consisted of PBMCs or T cells enriched from blood (not recorded which). These receptors originate from a human donor in a cohort exposed to, infected with or recovered from COVID-19 (not recorded which). The donor label of this sample is uncertain.

A remark on this clone: Other nucleotide sequences in the sample specify the same CDR3. The gene calls are TRBV6-5 and TRBJ2-1; 8 positions agree with TRBD2. Germline V gene data show CDR1 as MNHEY and CDR2 as SVGAGI. The CDR3 is made up of 15 amino acids. V dropped 6 bases and J dropped 0; count of bases not matched to a gene: 4. For the CDR3, the DNA is TGTGCCAGCAGCAACCGGGGGGGCTCCTACAATGAGCAGTTCTTC. Translated: CASSNRGGSYNEQFF.

The genes are TRBV19 and TRBJ1-5, with 8 bases lining up with TRBD1. Losses at the gene ends were 6 bases for V and 7 bases for J; bases not matched to a gene: 5. The CDR3 loop spans 13 amino acids. Germline CDR1 and CDR2: LNHDA and SQIVND (reference sequence). CDR3 sequence: CASRGTGNQPQHF. DNA for the CDR3: TGTGCCAGTAGAGGGACAGGTAACCAGCCCCAGCATTTT.

V gene TRBV5-1 combines with J gene TRBJ2-3, with D unclear. Looked up from germline, CDR1 is SGHRS and CDR2 is YFSETQ. V dropped 3 bases and J dropped 0 bases, with 14 bases sitting between them. The CDR3 sequence is 16 residues long. CDR3: CASSSALLQSTDTQYF. Here the CDR3 DNA reads TGCGCCAGCAGCTCAGCCCTCCTACAGAGCACAGATACGCAGTATTTT.